The present TCR beta chain was sequenced within a study of blood T cell repertoires in COVID-19. As for the study in general: Spain, Italy and the United States supplied samples that represented acute and convalescent COVID-19. Sources were T cells, B-cell-depleted T cells, or PBMCs; the material itself was cDNA or gDNA.

Germline V gives CDR1 SGHTA, CDR2 FQGNSA. Trimming removed 2 bases from V and 1 base from J; junction bases left unmatched: 0. The CDR3 has 15 residues. The Seattle patients, enrolled during active infection, were followed longitudinally. Authors' methods: Quantification of nucleated cells was approximated via reference gene primer amplification. Data came from immunoSEQ multiplex PCR; TCRdb stores just in-frame clones and leaves some out. D and trimming come from the DNA, and the V and J calls and clone size come from that table. The sample has 200,000 or so clones, over 65% seen once. The gene calls are TRBV7-2 and TRBJ2-2; TRBD2 matches 8 bases. This clonotype originated in a person aged 65 to 85 with COVID-19, enrolled during active disease. Sequences were obtained from peripheral blood. The CDR3 sequence: CASSLTSGNTGELFF. In DNA, the CDR3 is TGTGCCAGCAGCTTAACTAGCGGGAACACCGGGGAGCTGTTTTTT.